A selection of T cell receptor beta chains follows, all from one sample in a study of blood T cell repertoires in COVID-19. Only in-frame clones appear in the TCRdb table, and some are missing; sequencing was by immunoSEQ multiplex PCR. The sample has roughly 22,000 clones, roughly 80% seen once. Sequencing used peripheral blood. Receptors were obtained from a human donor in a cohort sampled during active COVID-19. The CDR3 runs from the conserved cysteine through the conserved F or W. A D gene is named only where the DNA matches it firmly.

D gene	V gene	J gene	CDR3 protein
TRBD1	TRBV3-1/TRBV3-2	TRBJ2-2	CASSPRTGLEGELFF
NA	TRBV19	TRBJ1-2	CASSREDRANYGYTF
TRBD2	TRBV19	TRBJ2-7	CASSIRSGRDEQYF
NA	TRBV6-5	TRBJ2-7	CASSYLEEQYF
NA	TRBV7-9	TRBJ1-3	CASSLENRLTGNTIYF
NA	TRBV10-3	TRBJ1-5	CAIRDLDFGNQPQHF
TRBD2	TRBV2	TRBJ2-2	CASLTSGGPNTGELFF
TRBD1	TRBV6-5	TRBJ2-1	CATLRTGLNEQFF
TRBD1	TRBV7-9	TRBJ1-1	CASIMTGGTEAFF
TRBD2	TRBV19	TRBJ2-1	CASSLSGNSWNEQFF
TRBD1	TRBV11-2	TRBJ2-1	CASSWGQGVYNEQFF
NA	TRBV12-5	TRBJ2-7	CASGLHPLAGKTYEQYF
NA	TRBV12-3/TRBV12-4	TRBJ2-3	CASSLVGDTQYF
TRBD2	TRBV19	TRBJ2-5	CASRGGSGRVKGQETQYF
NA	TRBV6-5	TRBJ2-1	CASSLQGGVYNEQFF
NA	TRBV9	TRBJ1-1	CASSLRGRNDEAFF
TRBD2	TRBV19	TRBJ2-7	CASSSRLAAFYEQYF
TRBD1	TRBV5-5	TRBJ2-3	CASSLRGRWTDTQYF
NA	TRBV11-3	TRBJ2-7	CASSPSGAIHEQYF